What follows are 14 T cell receptor beta chains derived from one specimen sequenced in a study of T cell responses to AZD1222 COVID-19 vaccine. Assay used: immunoSEQ multiplex PCR; TCRdb lists only in-frame clones, some missing. The sample includes tens of thousands of clones, 75% to 85% of them seen just once. Here the sequenced sample was peripheral blood, taken on day 0 of AZD1222 vaccination. The source of these receptors is an adult in good health.

The chain uses TRBV12-5 and TRBJ1-5; D not resolved. The CDR3 is 17 residues long. CDR1 is LGHNT, CDR2 FRNRAP, per germline. Trimming shortened V by 4 bases and J by 0 bases, and 16 bases separated the two germline ends. Written as DNA, the CDR3 is TGTGCTAGTGGTTCTTCCCGTGGCATCTATAGCAATCAGCCCCAGCATTTT. Translating it yields CASGSSRGIYSNQPQHF.

The DNA for the CDR3 is TGTGCCAGCAGCTTAACTGCAACCAATGAGCAGTTCTTC. Protein: CASSLTATNEQFF. The chain employs TRBV7-2 and TRBJ2-1; D is uncertain. The germline V gene encodes CDR1 SGHTA and CDR2 FQGNSA. The CDR3 runs to 13 residues. The ends were cut back, 2 bases at V and 6 bases at J, with 8 bases in the middle.

The rearrangement links TRBV19 to TRBJ1-2; TRBD1 matches 9 bases. CDR1 is LNHDA, CDR2 SQIVND, per germline (reference sequence). V lost 6 bases, J lost 1 base, and 3 bases stayed unmatched. The CDR3 runs to 14 residues. The CDR3 reads CASRMDRGNYGYTF. The CDR3, as DNA: TGTGCCAGTAGAATGGACAGGGGTAACTATGGCTACACCTTC.

The rearrangement joins TRBV19 to TRBJ1-1; TRBD1 is a possible D gene (5 bases). CDR3 size: 15 residues. Per the germline V gene, CDR1 is LNHDA and CDR2 is SQIVND (reference sequence). The ends were cut back, 2 bases at V and 1 base at J, with 11 bases in the middle. Written as DNA, the CDR3 is TGTGCCAGTAGTATATCCGGGACGGGGAACACTGAAGCTTTCTTT. Its translation: CASSISGTGNTEAFF.

As to this clone: Germline and junction disagree at one end, which may indicate a read error. The V call is TRBV2, the J call TRBJ2-2; D is unclear. Germline V gene sequence: CDR1 SNHLY, CDR2 FYNNEI. The CDR3 has 13 residues. The CDR3 nucleotides read TGTGCCAGCGGTGAACGGGCAGCCGGGGAGCTGTTTTTT. Translated: CASGERAAGELFF.

V is TRBV5-1 and J is TRBJ2-2, with D tentatively TRBD1 or TRBD2 (5 bases each). Trimming stripped 3 bases from V and 6 bases from J, with 12 bases between. This CDR3 comprises 14 residues. Germline V gives CDR1 SGHRS, CDR2 YFSETQ. The CDR3 loop is CASSSQRGAGELFF. CDR3 coding DNA: TGCGCCAGCAGCTCTCAGAGAGGGGCCGGGGAGCTGTTTTTT. Looking up the rest from reference TRBV5-1 and TRBJ2-2 gives the full variable domain: KAGVTQTPRYLIKTRGQQVTLSCSPISGHRSVSWYQQTPGQGLQFLFEYFSETQRNKGNFPGRFSGRQFSNSRSEMNVSTLELGDSALYLCASSSQRGAGELFFGEGSRLTVL.

The chain combines TRBV28 with TRBJ2-2; a possible D gene is TRBD2 (5 bases). Germline V gene lookup returns CDR1 MDHEN and CDR2 SYDVKM. V lost 2 bases and J lost 1, with 11 bases in between. This CDR3 is built from 16 residues. CDR3 sequence reads: CASSLNGLMNTGELFF. For the CDR3, the DNA is TGTGCCAGCAGTTTAAACGGACTTATGAACACCGGGGAGCTGTTTTTT.

V is TRBV15 and J is TRBJ1-4, with D maybe TRBD1 (6 bases). The CDR3 covers 16 residues. Trimming shortened V by 0 bases and J by 7 bases, and 15 bases separated the two germline ends. The germline CDR1 and CDR2 sequences are LNHNV and YYDKDF (reference sequence). The CDR3, as DNA: TGTGCCACCAGCAGAGATTACGGCAGGGGTAGTGAAAAACTGTTTTTT. Its protein is CATSRDYGRGSEKLFF.

The chain joins TRBV19 to TRBJ1-2; 10 positions agree with TRBD1. This CDR3 contains 13 residues. V was pared by 6 bases and J by 8 bases, with 6 bases of the junction left unmatched. Per the germline V gene, CDR1 is LNHDA and CDR2 is SQIVND (reference sequence). This CDR3 is CASRRQGAEGYTF. The CDR3 DNA is TGTGCCAGTAGGAGACAGGGGGCGGAGGGCTACACCTTC.

The chain recombines TRBV10-1 with TRBJ2-7, with TRBD1 as a possible D gene (6 bases). In germline, CDR1 is WNHNN, CDR2 SYGVQD (reference sequence). V was shortened by 3 bases and J by 3 bases, with 12 bases between the two germline ends. The CDR3 loop spans 14 amino acids. CDR3 sequence: CASSETGYVYEQYF. Here the CDR3 DNA reads TGCGCCAGCAGTGAAACAGGGTATGTCTACGAGCAGTACTTC.

The gene calls are TRBV4-3 and TRBJ2-5, with 10 bases matching TRBD1. CDR1 and CDR2 (germline): LGHNA, YSLEER. This CDR3 comprises 15 residues. After removal of 1 base from V and 5 bases from J, the junction contained 4 bases not matched to a gene. In nucleotides, the CDR3 is TGCGCCAGCAGCCAAGTCGGGACAGGGGACGAGACCCAGTACTTC. Its translation is CASSQVGTGDETQYF.

The chain couples TRBV9 to TRBJ2-1, with 7 bases lining up with TRBD2. V gave up 0 bases and J gave up 4 bases; unmatched junction bases: 1. Germline V gene sequence: CDR1 SGDLS, CDR2 YYNGEE. The CDR3 runs 14 residues. For the CDR3, the DNA is TGTGCCAGCAGCGTAGGGGGACTATACAATGAGCAGTTCTTC. It codes for CASSVGGLYNEQFF.

The V call is TRBV18, the J call TRBJ2-7; tentatively, D is TRBD1 or TRBD2 (5 bases each). The CDR3 length is 15 residues. V shed 5 bases and J shed 1 base, with 15 bases lying between them. Germline CDR1 KGHSH, CDR2 LQKENI. DNA for the CDR3: TGTGCCAGCTCAGCCTTCCGGGACCGATCCTACGAGCAGTACTTC. Amino acid sequence: CASSAFRDRSYEQYF.

Concerning this clone: At one of its ends the junction is not consistent with the germline gene, which may arise from a read error. The chain combines TRBV19 with TRBJ2-2, with 7 positions matching TRBD2. The V gene's germline CDR1 is LNHDA and CDR2 SQIVND (reference sequence). CDR3 length equals 15 residues. CDR3 amino acids: CASSLDGTKGRELFF. DNA for the CDR3: TGTGCCAGTAGTCTAGACGGGACTAAAGGACGGGAGCTGTTTTTT.